Listed below are T cell receptor beta chains from one sample, sequenced in a study of T cell repertoires in cytomegalovirus infection. TCRdb used MiXCR to reprocess the reads, holding one entry per CDR3 protein. The data hold about 320,000 distinct CDR3 sequences, with over 7.5% observed a single time. The sequenced sample consisted of PBMCs. All receptors come from a human donor in good health (CMV status not recorded). Some clones in this sample may be carry-over from other donors' samples. CDR3s include the opening cysteine and the closing phenylalanine or tryptophan. The D gene is left open where the match is weak. Clone size is given for some rows only: seen once, a few or many times, or a class if the clone is expanded.

j_gene,abundance,v_gene,d_gene,len,CDR3aa,CDR3nt
TRBJ1-1,-,TRBV7-3,-,13,CASSFLMNTEAFF,TGTGCCAGCAGCTTCCTCATGAACACTGAAGCTTTCTTT
TRBJ1-1,many,TRBV6-1,-,18,CASSEIGWTDYMNTEAFF,TGTGCCAGCAGTGAAATTGGTTGGACAGATTACATGAACACTGAAGCTTTCTTT
TRBJ1-2,few,TRBV18,TRBD1,14,CASSRDRVRSGYTF,TGTGCCAGCTCACGGGACAGGGTTCGGAGTGGCTACACCTTC
TRBJ2-7,few,TRBV19,-,13,CASSIRQGHEQYF,TGTGCCAGTAGTATAAGGCAGGGCCACGAGCAGTACTTC
TRBJ2-3,many,TRBV7-8,TRBD2,15,CASSPLAGGADTQYF,TGTGCCAGCAGCCCTCTAGCGGGGGGCGCAGATACGCAGTATTTT
TRBJ2-2,few,TRBV4-3,-,15,CASSLRGGRDGELFF,TGCGCCAGCAGCCTCAGAGGGGGTAGGGACGGGGAGCTGTTTTTT
TRBJ2-7,many,TRBV7-9,TRBD1,16,CASSSPWDRGRGEQYF,TGTGCCAGCAGCTCCCCATGGGACAGGGGTCGGGGCGAGCAGTACTTC
TRBJ1-4,few,TRBV4-1,TRBD1,13,CASASRDRDKLFF,TGCGCCAGCGCGTCCCGGGACAGGGACAAACTGTTTTTT
TRBJ2-5,many,TRBV7-6,-,18,CASSLRSRLASFQETQYF,TGTGCCAGCAGCTTAAGGTCCAGGCTAGCGAGTTTCCAAGAGACCCAGTACTTC
TRBJ2-1,-,TRBV29-1,-,13,CSVGGGMNNEQFF,TGCAGCGTTGGCGGCGGGATGAACAATGAGCAGTTCTTC
TRBJ1-1,many,TRBV7-8,-,13,CASSLQGRPEAFF,TGTGCCAGCAGCTTACAGGGAAGGCCTGAAGCTTTCTTT
TRBJ2-1,-,TRBV28,-,13,CASSLSVGIEQFF,TGTGCCAGCAGTTTATCCGTGGGGATCGAGCAGTTCTTC
TRBJ1-2,few,TRBV9,-,15,CASRDHLRANYGYTF,TGTGCCAGCAGAGATCACCTCAGGGCTAACTATGGCTACACCTTC
TRBJ2-3,many,TRBV7-2,-,16,CASTRTGTTSTDTQYF,TGTGCCAGCACACGCACCGGGACCACAAGCACAGATACGCAGTATTTT
TRBJ2-6,many,TRBV7-2,-,16,CASSLWGSSGANVLTF,TGTGCCAGCAGCTTATGGGGTAGCTCTGGGGCCAACGTCCTGACTTTC
TRBJ1-4,few,TRBV7-6,-,15,CASSLLGGEDEKLFF,TGTGCCAGCAGCTTATTAGGAGGGGAAGATGAAAAACTGTTTTTT
TRBJ2-6,many,TRBV6-2/TRBV6-3,-,15,CASSYNPAGANVLTF,TGTGCCAGCAGTTACAACCCGGCCGGGGCCAACGTCCTGACTTTC